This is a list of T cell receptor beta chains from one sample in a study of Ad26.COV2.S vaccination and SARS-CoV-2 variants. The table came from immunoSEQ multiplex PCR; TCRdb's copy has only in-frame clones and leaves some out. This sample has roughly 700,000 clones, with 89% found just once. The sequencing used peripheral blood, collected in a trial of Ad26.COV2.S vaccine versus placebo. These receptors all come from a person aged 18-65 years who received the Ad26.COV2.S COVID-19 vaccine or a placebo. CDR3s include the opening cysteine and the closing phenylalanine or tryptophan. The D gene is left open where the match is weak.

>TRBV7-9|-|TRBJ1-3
CASSLVFGSGNTIYF
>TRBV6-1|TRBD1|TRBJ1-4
CASSGTGGTTNEKLFF
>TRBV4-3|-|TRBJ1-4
CASSQSAGPTNEKLFF
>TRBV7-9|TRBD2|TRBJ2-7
CASSLQRGSTYEQYF
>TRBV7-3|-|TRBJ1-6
CASSSQGGSPLHF
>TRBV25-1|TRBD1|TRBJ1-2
CASSETGQAANYGYTF
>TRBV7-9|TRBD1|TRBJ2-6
CASSLGTGLTGANVLTF
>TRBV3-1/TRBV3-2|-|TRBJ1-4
CASSRRSLGNEKLFF
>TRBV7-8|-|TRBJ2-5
CASSSARQEETQYF
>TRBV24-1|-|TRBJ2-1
CATSEGLGDNEQFF
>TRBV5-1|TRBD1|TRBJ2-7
CASSWGQGSYEQYF
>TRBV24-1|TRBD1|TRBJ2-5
CATSDGQGQRETQYF
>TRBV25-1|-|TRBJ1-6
CASSESGAGASSPLHF
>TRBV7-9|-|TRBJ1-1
CASSFISTEAFF
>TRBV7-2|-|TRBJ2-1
CASSSSAGGGEQFF
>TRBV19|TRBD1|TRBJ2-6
CASRDRGRSGANVLTF
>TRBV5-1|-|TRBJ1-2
CASSLARGLLYGYTF
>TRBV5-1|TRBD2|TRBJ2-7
CASSESSGQTYEQYF
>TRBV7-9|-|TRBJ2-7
CASSFSGAGTSYEQYF
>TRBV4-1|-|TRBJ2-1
CASSQAASSYNEQFF
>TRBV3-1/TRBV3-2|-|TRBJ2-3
CASSPQAGAGTDTQYF
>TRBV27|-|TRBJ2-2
CASSLGPDTGELFF
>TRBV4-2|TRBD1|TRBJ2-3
CASSLPPTGEVSTDTQYF
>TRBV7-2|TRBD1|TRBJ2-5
CASSWDRGSLTQYF
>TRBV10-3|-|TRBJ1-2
CAISGAGSGYTF
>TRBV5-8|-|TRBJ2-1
CASSLWGYEGGEQFF
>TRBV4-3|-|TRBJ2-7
CASSPLGRGDEQYF
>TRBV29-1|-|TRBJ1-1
CTAGGSNTEAFF
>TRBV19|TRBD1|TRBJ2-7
CASSSRGQGYEQYF
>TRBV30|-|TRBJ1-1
CAWSRRGGYTEAFF
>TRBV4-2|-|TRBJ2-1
CASSQDWAKRDEQFF
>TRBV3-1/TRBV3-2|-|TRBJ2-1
CASSHPGQLAYNEQFF
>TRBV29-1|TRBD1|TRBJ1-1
CSVGYRTGTNTEAFF
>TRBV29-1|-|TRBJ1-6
CSVRGDSYNSPLHF
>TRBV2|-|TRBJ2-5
CASSVRGETQYF
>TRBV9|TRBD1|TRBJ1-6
CASSVGDRASPLHF
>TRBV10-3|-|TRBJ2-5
CAISGGEETQYF
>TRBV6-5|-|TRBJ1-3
CASSYGSSGNTIYF
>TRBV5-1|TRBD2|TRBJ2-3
CASSEGLAGGEDTQYF
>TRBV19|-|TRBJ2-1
CASRSDSYNEQFF
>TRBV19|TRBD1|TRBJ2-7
CASSVDRGTYEQYF
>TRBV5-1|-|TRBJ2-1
CASAQSTDSNEQFF
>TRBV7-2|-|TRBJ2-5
CASSLESGRQETQYF
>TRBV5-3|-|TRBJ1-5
CAPRGSGLIPHSNQPQHF
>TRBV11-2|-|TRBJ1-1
CASSLITTRYTEAFF
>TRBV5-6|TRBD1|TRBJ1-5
CASSLGGTGSNQPQHF
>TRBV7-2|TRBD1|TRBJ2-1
CASSYYRGNSYNEQFF
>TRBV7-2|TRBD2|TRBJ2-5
CASSPPGLAGDTQYF
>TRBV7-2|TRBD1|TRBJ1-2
CASRTGGAWEGYTF
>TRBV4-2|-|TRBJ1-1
CASSQEGGRTEAFF
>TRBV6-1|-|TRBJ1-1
CASSELADTEAFF
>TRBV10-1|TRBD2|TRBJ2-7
CASRASGSGPYEQYF
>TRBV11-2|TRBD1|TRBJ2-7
CASSGQDRGHHEQYF
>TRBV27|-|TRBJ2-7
CASSSYSQGPTPYEQYF